This T cell receptor beta chain emerged from a study of T cell repertoires in cytomegalovirus infection. About the study: It can be stated that public TCR beta signatures indicated CMV infection as well as a matching HLA type.

The CDR3 totals 14 residues. Germline-derived CDR1 and CDR2 are LNHDA and SQIVND (reference sequence). V lost 3 bases and J 0 bases, leaving 7 bases between the germline ends. TCRdb re-derived calls from the reads in MiXCR, one entry per CDR3 protein. Here the sample spans about a million distinct CDR3 sequences, approximately 31% being singletons. Study-wide results and limits: The study found HLA-C-restricted CMV-specific TCR beta clonotypes dominating the ex vivo response. Individuals carrying CMV plus the relevant HLA were identified by cumulative frequency of public TCR beta families.

As concerns this clonotype: Its specificity is unknown.

The TCR comes from a human donor in good health (CMV status not recorded). Some clones in this sample may be carry-over from other donors' samples. Material: cultured CD8+ T cells from PBMCs, obtained from culture after CMV antigen stimulation. The chain has TRBV19 and TRBJ2-3, with TRBD2 as a possible D gene (5 bases). Here the CDR3 reads CASSMAGSTDTQYF. For the CDR3, the DNA is TGTGCCAGTAGTATGGCGGGCAGCACAGATACGCAGTATTTT.